This is a list of T cell receptor beta chains from one sample in a study of blood T cell repertoires in COVID-19. The assay was immunoSEQ multiplex PCR, and TCRdb's table has in-frame clones only and misses some. The data show fewer than 400,000 clones, around 83% seen once. The sequencing input was peripheral blood. The receptors come from a man younger than 40 with active or convalescent COVID-19. Both conserved end residues are part of each CDR3. D genes are given only for firm matches. The size field is filled for only some rows; it gives once, few, many or a size class.

V gene	clone size	D gene	J gene	CDR3 length	CDR3 DNA	CDR3 protein
TRBV18	NA	NA	TRBJ1-1	13	TGTGCCAGCTCACCGTCATTGAACACTGAAGCTTTCTTT	CASSPSLNTEAFF
TRBV9	NA	NA	TRBJ2-7	14	TGTGCCAGCAGCGCCGGGACTTCCTACTACGAGCAGTACTTC	CASSAGTSYYEQYF
TRBV5-4	once	NA	TRBJ1-1	11	TGTGCCAGCAGCTTTCAGGGTGAAGCTTTCTTT	CASSFQGEAFF
TRBV11-3	few	TRBD1	TRBJ1-2	18	TGTGCCAGCAGCTTACCCCCACCCAGGGACAGGGGTGGGTATGGCTACACCTTC	CASSLPPPRDRGGYGYTF
TRBV9	NA	NA	TRBJ1-1	14	TGTGCCAGCACCCAGGACGGGAGAAACACTGAAGCTTTCTTT	CASTQDGRNTEAFF
TRBV10-3	NA	NA	TRBJ2-3	14	TGTGCCATCACAACGGCGGGGCACACAGATACGCAGTATTTT	CAITTAGHTDTQYF
TRBV5-4	NA	TRBD2	TRBJ2-1	16	TGTGCCAGCAGCTTAGAACTAGCGGGAGGGCCGGGAGAGCAGTTCTTC	CASSLELAGGPGEQFF
TRBV28	NA	TRBD1	TRBJ2-4	11	TGTGCCAGCAACAGGGGCAACATTCAGTACTTC	CASNRGNIQYF
TRBV6-6	NA	TRBD2	TRBJ2-7	15	TGTGCCAGCAGCCCCGGCGGGAGCGTCGCCTACGAGCAGTACTTC	CASSPGGSVAYEQYF
TRBV21-1	few	NA	TRBJ2-5	13	TGTGCCAGCATACAGGTCTCCCAAGAGACCCAGTACTTC	CASIQVSQETQYF
TRBV30	NA	NA	TRBJ2-1	12	TGTGCCTCCTACCACCGCTACAATGAGCAGTTCTTC	CASYHRYNEQFF
TRBV7-9	NA	TRBD1	TRBJ2-7	13	TGTGCCAGCAGCCGGGGACAGGGGGATATCCAGTACTTC	CASSRGQGDIQYF
TRBV10-3	NA	TRBD1	TRBJ2-4	14	TGTGCCATCAGTGGGACAGGGGCGCGGAACATTCAGTACTTC	CAISGTGARNIQYF
TRBV21-1	NA	NA	TRBJ2-7	11	TGTGCCAGCAGCAAACCGGGCGAGCAGTACTTC	CASSKPGEQYF
TRBV6-5	once	NA	TRBJ2-7	15	TGTGCCAGCAGAGATTCCCAGGTTCCCTTCTACGAGCAGTACTTC	CASRDSQVPFYEQYF
TRBV30	NA	TRBD1	TRBJ2-4	15	TGTGCCTGGAGTTCTACAGGGGCGCCAGAGACCATTCAGTACTTC	CAWSSTGAPETIQYF
TRBV6-5	NA	NA	TRBJ1-2	14	TGTGCCAGCAGAAGGGTGGGCGGGAACTATGGCTACACCTTC	CASRRVGGNYGYTF
TRBV30	once	NA	TRBJ1-2	12	TGTGCCTGGACCACCTCGGGATATGGCTACACCTTC	CAWTTSGYGYTF
TRBV7-2	NA	NA	TRBJ1-5	14	TGTGCCAGCAGCTCACAGGGACCCAATCAGCCCCAGCATTTT	CASSSQGPNQPQHF
TRBV6-1	NA	NA	TRBJ1-2	14	TGTGCCAGCAGTGAAGCGCGGGATCCGGATGGCTACACCTTC	CASSEARDPDGYTF
TRBV7-8	NA	NA	TRBJ2-7	14	TGTGCCAGCAGCTTAAGGACAGAAGGGTACGAGCAGTACTTC	CASSLRTEGYEQYF
TRBV27	NA	NA	TRBJ1-2	13	TGTGCCAGCAGTTTTACAGGCGACTATGGCTACACCTTC	CASSFTGDYGYTF
TRBV6-2/TRBV6-3	NA	TRBD2	TRBJ2-5	16	TGTGCCAGCACCCCCCGACTAGCGGGGGGGGGTGAGACCCAGTACTTC	CASTPRLAGGGETQYF
TRBV6-6	once	NA	TRBJ2-2	13	TGTGCCACCGCCCGGGACATCACCGGGGAGCTGTTTTTT	CATARDITGELFF
TRBV7-2	NA	NA	TRBJ1-6	13	TGTGCCAGCAGCTTACAGGGTCGTTCACCCCTCCACTTT	CASSLQGRSPLHF
TRBV7-3	NA	TRBD1	TRBJ2-2	17	TGTGCCAGCAGCCCCGCGGATGGGACAGAAAACACCGGGGAGCTGTTTTTT	CASSPADGTENTGELFF
TRBV28	NA	NA	TRBJ1-5	13	TGTGCCAGCAGTTCCCTTCAACACCAGCCCCAGCATTTT	CASSSLQHQPQHF
TRBV19	NA	NA	TRBJ1-2	13	TGTGCCAGTAGTGCCAGGGAAGACTATGGCTACACCTTC	CASSAREDYGYTF
TRBV28	NA	NA	TRBJ2-7	14	TGTGCCAGCAGAATCCCCGAACGAGGGAACGAGCAGTACTTC	CASRIPERGNEQYF
TRBV12-3/TRBV12-4	NA	NA	TRBJ1-2	10	TGTGCCAGCAGTTCCGAGGGCTACACCTTC	CASSSEGYTF
TRBV10-3	once	NA	TRBJ1-3	13	TGTGCCATCACCGGGACTGATGGAAACACCATATATTTT	CAITGTDGNTIYF
TRBV2	NA	TRBD1	TRBJ1-1	14	TGTGCCAGCAGAGACAGGGAGATGAACACTGAAGCTTTCTTT	CASRDREMNTEAFF
TRBV9	NA	NA	TRBJ2-7	15	TGTGCCAGCAGCGGGGGAGGTAGGGGCTCCTACGAGCAGTACTTC	CASSGGGRGSYEQYF
TRBV30	once	NA	TRBJ2-7	14	TGTGCCTGGAGTAGAGAAAGGACAGACTACGAGCAGTACTTC	CAWSRERTDYEQYF
TRBV9	NA	TRBD2	TRBJ2-2	17	TGTGCCAGCAGCCTACGTTCAGCGGGAGGGGGCACCGGGGAGCTGTTTTTT	CASSLRSAGGGTGELFF
TRBV3-1/TRBV3-2	NA	TRBD2	TRBJ2-1	16	TGTGCCAGCAGCTGGGGGACTAAGCGGGAGTATCGTGAGCAGTTCTTC	CASSWGTKREYREQFF
TRBV6-4	NA	TRBD1	TRBJ2-3	15	TGTGCCAGCAGTGCCTCCCGGGACAGGGGAGATACGCAGTATTTT	CASSASRDRGDTQYF
TRBV27	NA	NA	TRBJ2-5	16	TGTGCCAGCAGGAACGGTGGGTCCCTCGGGGGAGAGACCCAGTACTTC	CASRNGGSLGGETQYF
TRBV5-1	NA	TRBD2	TRBJ2-1	16	TGCGCCAGCAGCCCGGGACTAGCGGGAGCAAGGAATGAGCAGTTCTTC	CASSPGLAGARNEQFF
TRBV30	once	TRBD1	TRBJ1-4	12	TGTGCCTGGGAGACAGGGAGCGAAAAACTGTTTTTT	CAWETGSEKLFF
TRBV5-4	NA	TRBD2	TRBJ2-1	17	TGTGCCAGCAGCTTGGCCTCGAGTTGGCTAGCGGTGAATGAGCAGTTCTTC	CASSLASSWLAVNEQFF
TRBV5-1	NA	NA	TRBJ2-7	18	TGCGCCAGCAGCTTGGAGCCTCAGCCATTCATCGGGTCCTACGAGCAGTACTTC	CASSLEPQPFIGSYEQYF
TRBV6-5	NA	NA	TRBJ1-4	11	TGTGCCACGCGCCGAGGCGAAAAACTGTTTTTT	CATRRGEKLFF
TRBV7-4	NA	NA	TRBJ1-1	13	TGTGCCAGCCGGGCTACAGGGCCGACTGAAGCTTTCTTT	CASRATGPTEAFF
TRBV7-3	NA	NA	TRBJ2-3	16	TGTGCCAGCAGCGCCTCACAGGGCATGAGGCTAGATACGCAGTATTTT	CASSASQGMRLDTQYF
TRBV18	NA	NA	TRBJ1-6	13	TGTGCCAGCTCAACAGGGTTGGAGTCACCCCTCCACTTT	CASSTGLESPLHF